Below, 14 T cell receptor beta chains from the same sample are listed, as sequenced in a study of molecular identifiers for immune sequencing clone quantification. Via MiXCR, TCRdb re-called the PCR reads, giving one row per CDR3 protein. The sample has approximately 670,000 distinct CDR3 sequences, just under 20% seen once; the top ten hold roughly 0.9%. Sequenced material: naive CD8+ T cells from blood, with Jurkat cell RNA spiked in. The subset was: FACS-sorted CD8+CD4-CCR7+CD45RA+ naive T cells. The receptors were gathered from a human donor in good health. Some libraries in this study had Jurkat cell RNA spiked in.

This clonotype was counted a few times. The chain employs TRBV10-3 and TRBJ1-6; no clear D. The length of the CDR3 is 18 residues. Deletions cut 10 bases from V and 0 bases from J, with 22 bases between. Germline CDR1 ENHRY, CDR2 SYGVKD. The CDR3 here is CATQADGFSLSYNSPLHF. In DNA form, the CDR3 reads TGTGCCACCCAGGCGGACGGATTTTCTCTCTCCTATAATTCACCCCTCCACTTT.

As for this clonotype: One base away lies a much larger clone, so this may be a sequencing read error. The chain joins TRBV9 to TRBJ1-1; D unclear. The CDR3 spans 12 residues. Germline V lookup: CDR1 SGDLS, CDR2 YYNGEE. CDR3 in amino acids: CASGPPRGEACF. The CDR3 DNA reads TGTGCCAGCGGACCTCCACGGGGTGAAGCTTGCTTT. Supplemented by reference TRBV9 and TRBJ1-1, the full variable domain reads DSGVTQTPKHLITATGQRVTLRCSPRSGDLSVYWYQQSLDQGLQFLIQYYNGEERAKGNILERFSAQQFPDLHSELNLSSLELGDSALYFCASGPPRGEACFGQGTRLTVV.

This clonotype was seen a few times. This rearrangement joins TRBV7-9 to TRBJ1-2; tentative D call: TRBD1 (5 bases). CDR1 and CDR2 from the germline V gene are SEHNR and FQNEAQ (reference sequence). CDR3 length: 12 residues. V lost 6 bases to trimming and J lost 7 bases, with 12 bases between them. CDR3 in DNA: TGTGCCAGCAGAAAAGGGGAAGGTGGCTACACCTTC. Encoded protein: CASRKGEGGYTF.

As regards this clonotype: This sequence may be a read error, since a much larger clone differs from it by one base. The rearrangement links TRBV20-1 to TRBJ2-1, with D perhaps matching TRBD1 (5 bases). There are 14 residues in the CDR3. Germline V CDR1 and CDR2: DFQATT, SNEGSKA (reference sequence). The DNA of the CDR3 is TGCAGTGCTATTGACTTCCCGATGGACAATGGGCAGTTCTTC. Protein product: CSAIDFPMDNGQFF.

The chain has TRBV15 and TRBJ2-1; maybe TRBD1 (5 bases). Per the germline V gene, CDR1 is LNHNV and CDR2 is YYDKDF (reference sequence). This CDR3 has 13 amino acids. Deletions cut 7 bases from V and 6 bases from J, with 13 bases between. CDR3 nucleotides: TGTGCCACCACAGGGTTCCTGCCCAATGAGCAGTTCTTC. The encoded protein is CATTGFLPNEQFF. The variable domain in full, with the rest retrieved from reference TRBV15 and TRBJ2-1, is DAMVIQNPRYQVTQFGKPVTLSCSQTLNHNVMYWYQQKSSQAPKLLFHYYDKDFNNEADTPDNFQSRRPNTSFCFLDIRSPGLGDTAMYLCATTGFLPNEQFFGPGTRLTVL.

Worth noting for this clonotype: A much larger clonotype is one base distant, so this may be a read error. The V and J genes are TRBV28 and TRBJ1-1; 9 bases line up with TRBD1. The CDR3 consists of 12 residues. Germline V CDR1 and CDR2: MDHEN, SYDVKM. V lost 11 bases to trimming and J lost 5 bases; unmatched junction nucleotides: 6. CDR3 nucleotide sequence: TGTGCCGGCGCGACAGGGGGAACTGAAGCTTTCTTT. This gives the protein CAGATGGTEAFF.

Regarding this clonotype: A read error may explain this, as a much larger clone is one base away. It is unclear where the CDR3 begins or ends on the DNA, so no DNA is shown, and the CDR3 is as TCRdb lists it. This chain joins TRBV4-3 and TRBJ1-1; the DNA was not compared with TRBD1, the D call given in the table. The CDR3 region is 16 residues in length, termini included. Germline CDR1 reads LGHNA; CDR2 reads YSLEER. CDR3: CASSQDTVGGGTETFF.

The rearrangement joins TRBV27 to TRBJ1-5, with 7 bases that match TRBD1. The ends lost 5 bases at V and 7 bases at J; junction bases unmatched: 11. The CDR3 contains 15 residues. CDR1 MNHEY and CDR2 SMNVEV come from the germline V gene (reference sequence). The CDR3 DNA sequence: TGTGCCAGCAGTGGCGGACAGGATAGCGACCAGCCCCAGCATTTT. Translated, it gives CASSGGQDSDQPQHF.

In regard to this clonotype: A read error may account for a junction end that differs from germline. This chain connects TRBV12-3 or TRBV12-4 to TRBJ2-1; 11 bases are a match to TRBD2. The CDR3 is 15 amino acids. The DNA of the CDR3 is TGTGCCGGCAGTTTATACCTAGCGGGGGGTGATGAGCAGTTCTTC. Amino acids: CAGSLYLAGGDEQFF.

This clonotype was counted ten times or more. J is TRBJ1-2 and V is TRBV20-1; 11 bases align to TRBD1. The germline V gene encodes CDR1 DFQATT and CDR2 SNEGSKA (reference sequence). The ends lost 0 bases at V and 4 bases at J; junction bases unmatched: 7. This CDR3 spans 16 amino acids. DNA of the CDR3: TGCAGTGCTAGAGAGTTGGGACAGGGGGTTATCTATGGCTACACCTTC. It encodes CSARELGQGVIYGYTF.

Worth noting for this clonotype: A much larger clone differs from this one at a single base, so this may be a read error. V usage is TRBV5-6 and J usage is TRBJ2-5; 10 bases are a match to TRBD1. This CDR3 region has 13 residues. J lost 9 bases, V lost 3 bases, and 5 bases had no gene match. Per germline, CDR1 SGHDT and CDR2 YYEEEE. This chain's CDR3 is CASSWGTGAAQYF. The CDR3 DNA reads TGTGCCAGCAGCTGGGGGACAGGGGCGGCCCAGTACTTC.

This clonotype was seen many times. The rearrangement uses TRBV12-3 or TRBV12-4 and TRBJ2-1; D is unclear. The CDR3 extends over 14 amino acids. Between the trimmed V and J ends, which lost 2 bases and 8 bases, there was a span of 13 bases. The CDR3 sequence: CASSLISDRDEQFF. The CDR3 region has the DNA TGTGCCAGCAGTTTAATTTCAGATAGGGATGAGCAGTTCTTC.

This clonotype was found many times. The V gene is TRBV14, the J gene TRBJ1-1; D remains unclear. The CDR3 has 16 amino acids. V was clipped by 0 bases and J by 0 bases, with 11 bases between them. Germline V lookup: CDR1 SGHDN, CDR2 FVKESK. The DNA for the CDR3 is TGTGCCAGCAGCCAAGATCTGGGATTCATGAACACTGAAGCTTTCTTT. Amino acid sequence: CASSQDLGFMNTEAFF. Based on the CDR3 plus reference TRBV14 and TRBJ1-1, the full variable domain is EAGVTQFPSHSVIEKGQTVTLRCDPISGHDNLYWYRRVMGKEIKFLLHFVKESKQDESGMPNNRFLAERTGGTYSTLKVQPAELEDSGVYFCASSQDLGFMNTEAFFGQGTRLTVV.

This clonotype was observed many times. The chain carries TRBV5-6 and TRBJ2-7, with 9 bases identical to TRBD1. The CDR3 loop spans 15 amino acids. The V gene's germline CDR1 is SGHDT and CDR2 YYEEEE. The ends lost 0 bases at V and 3 bases at J; junction bases unmatched: 4. Written as DNA, the CDR3 is TGTGCCAGCAGCTTGGTAGGACAGGGGAACTACGAGCAGTACTTC. Encoded protein: CASSLVGQGNYEQYF.